This T cell receptor beta chain derives from a study of CD8+ T cells in alopecia areata. The treatment is: oral pan-JAK inhibitor, 5-10 mg twice daily. This CDR3 is built from 17 residues. CDR1 and CDR2 (germline): MNHNS, SASEGT. In regard to this clone: Its ends do not fully match the called genes, so a read error is possible.

After isolation, RNA underwent reverse transcription to generate cDNA as the sequencing template. Method: immunoSEQ multiplex PCR; TCRdb's copy keeps in-frame clones and lacks some. The sample carries approximately 210,000 clones, approximately 57% recorded once. The source is a human donor with alopecia areata. The gene calls are TRBV6-1 and TRBJ2-1; the D gene is possibly TRBD2 (6 bases). The sample consisted of CD4+ T cells sorted from blood, taken at week 24, from a patient treated with tofacitinib. The CDR3, as DNA: TGTGCCATCAGTGAGTCGCCGGAGGGCGCAGTAGCAGGGGAGCAGTTCTTC. Encoded protein: CAISESPEGAVAGEQFF.